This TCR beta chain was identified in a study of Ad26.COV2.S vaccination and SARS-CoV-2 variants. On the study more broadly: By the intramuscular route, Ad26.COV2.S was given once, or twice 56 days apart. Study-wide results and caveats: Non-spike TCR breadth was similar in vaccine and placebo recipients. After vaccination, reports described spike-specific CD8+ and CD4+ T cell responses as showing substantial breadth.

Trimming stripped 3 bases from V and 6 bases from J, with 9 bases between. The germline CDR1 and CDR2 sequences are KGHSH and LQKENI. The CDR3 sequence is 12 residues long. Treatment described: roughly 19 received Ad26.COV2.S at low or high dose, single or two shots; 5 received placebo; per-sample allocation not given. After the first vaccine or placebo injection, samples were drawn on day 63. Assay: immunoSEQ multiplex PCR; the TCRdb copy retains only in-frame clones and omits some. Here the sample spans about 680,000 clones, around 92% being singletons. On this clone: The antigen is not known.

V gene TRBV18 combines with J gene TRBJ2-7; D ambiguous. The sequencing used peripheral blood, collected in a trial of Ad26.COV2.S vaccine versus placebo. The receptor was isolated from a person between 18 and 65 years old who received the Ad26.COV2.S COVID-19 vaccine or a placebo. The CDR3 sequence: CASSPVGIEQYF. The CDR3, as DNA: TGTGCCAGCTCACCGGTAGGGATCGAGCAGTACTTC.